This paragraph reports one T cell receptor beta chain. This record belongs to a study of T cell repertoires in ileal Crohn's disease. CDR3 length: 17 amino acids. After removal of 6 bases from V and 0 bases from J, the junction contained 8 bases not matched to a gene. Germline V gives CDR1 SNHLY, CDR2 FYNNEI. Sequencing was performed with immunoSEQ multiplex PCR; in TCRdb, only in-frame clones are kept and a portion is missing. The sample has 2,500 or so clones, 70% to 80% seen once. The rearrangement uses TRBV2 and TRBJ2-6; 7 bases align to TRBD1. The TCR was taken from an adult with Crohn's disease. Sequencing was carried out using ileal tissue. The CDR3 protein is CASSDSGTVSGANVLTF. Here the CDR3 DNA reads TGTGCCAGCAGCGACTCCGGGACAGTCTCTGGGGCCAACGTCCTGACTTTC.